The 29 T cell receptor beta chains given below trace back to one sample, sequenced in a study of blood T cell repertoires in COVID-19. Method: immunoSEQ multiplex PCR; TCRdb's copy keeps in-frame clones and lacks some. The sample records some 150,000 clones, around 83% being singletons. Sequenced sample: peripheral blood. All receptors derive from a man aged 35-49 years with acute or convalescent COVID-19.

The chain's CDR3 is CASTPGLGYTEAFF. The CDR3 bases are TGCGCCAGCACCCCAGGGTTAGGGTACACTGAAGCTTTCTTT. The chain employs TRBV5-1 and TRBJ1-1; TRBD1 might be the D (5 bases). The germline CDR1 and CDR2 sequences are SGHRS and YFSETQ. CDR3 length: 14 residues. V lost 6 bases and J 3 bases, leaving 15 bases between the germline ends. The variable domain in full, with the rest retrieved from reference TRBV5-1 and TRBJ1-1, is KAGVTQTPRYLIKTRGQQVTLSCSPISGHRSVSWYQQTPGQGLQFLFEYFSETQRNKGNFPGRFSGRQFSNSRSEMNVSTLELGDSALYLCASTPGLGYTEAFFGQGTRLTVV.

A note on this clone: The sample has other DNA sequences that encode this CDR3 too. V gene TRBV5-4 combines with J gene TRBJ1-2; TRBD1 matches at 7 bases. Germline V lookup: CDR1 SGHNT, CDR2 YYREEE (reference sequence). Trimming cost V 4 bases and J 5 bases; bases outside gene matches: 5. The CDR3 is 13 residues long. The CDR3 sequence is CASSPTGDYGYTF. CDR3 sequence (DNA): TGTGCCAGCAGCCCCACAGGGGATTATGGCTACACCTTC. The complete variable domain, with remaining parts taken from reference TRBV5-4 and TRBJ1-2, reads ETGVTQSPTHLIKTRGQQVTLRCSSQSGHNTVSWYQQALGQGPQFIFQYYREEENGRGNFPPRFSGLQFPNYSSELNVNALELDDSALYLCASSPTGDYGYTFGSGTRLTVV.

This clone was found a few times. The chain carries TRBV7-2 and TRBJ1-5, with a possible D match to TRBD1 (5 bases). The germline V and J ends were trimmed by 4 bases and 7 bases, with 14 bases remaining between them. CDR1 is SGHTA, CDR2 FQGNSA, per germline. CDR3 length: 14 residues. DNA for the CDR3: TGTGCCAGCAGCTGGGGAGGGAAGGGGCAGCCCCAGCATTTT. This sequence encodes CASSWGGKGQPQHF.

The chain is built from TRBV7-2 and TRBJ2-2; 9 positions match TRBD2. The CDR3 has 15 residues. Per germline, CDR1 SGHTA and CDR2 FQGNSA. J was trimmed by 7 bases and V by 3 bases; bases with no gene match: 6. The CDR3, as DNA: TGTGCCAGCAGCTTCTCAGCGGGGGGATTCGGGGAGCTGTTTTTT. Amino acid sequence: CASSFSAGGFGELFF.

The rearrangement joins TRBV12-3 or TRBV12-4 to TRBJ1-1, with 11 bases identical to TRBD1. The CDR3 has 12 amino acids. The V and J ends lost 7 bases and 10 bases, in that order; junction bases with no gene match: 5. CDR3 protein: CASIRTGGIAFF. The CDR3 nucleotides are TGTGCCAGCATTCGGACAGGGGGCATAGCTTTCTTT.

This sequence joins TRBV5-5 and TRBJ1-6, with TRBD1 as a possible D gene (5 bases). In germline, CDR1 is SGHKS, CDR2 YYEKEE (reference sequence). V was trimmed by 0 bases and J by 13 bases, leaving 17 bases between them. This CDR3 has 15 amino acids. CDR3 nucleotide sequence: TGTGCCAGCAGCTTGGTCGGGGGGGGGATGATCCCCCTCCACTTT. Protein product: CASSLVGGGMIPLHF.

The chain has TRBV9 and TRBJ2-2; 9 nucleotides line up with TRBD2. The CDR3 is 15 amino acids. Germline V gives CDR1 SGDLS, CDR2 YYNGEE. Trimming removed 3 bases from V and 3 bases from J; junction bases left unmatched: 3. The CDR3 nucleotides read TGTGCCAGCAGCGGCGGGGGGGCCCACACCGGGGAGCTGTTTTTT. Residues: CASSGGGAHTGELFF.

The V and J genes are TRBV7-9 and TRBJ2-3; TRBD1 matches at 11 bases. V shed 5 bases and J 6 bases; nucleotides not matched to a gene: 4. The CDR3 covers 14 residues. From germline, CDR1 is SEHNR and CDR2 FQNEAQ (reference sequence). The CDR3 DNA reads as TGTGCCAGCAGCCGGGACAGGGGGAGGGATACGCAGTATTTT. Encoded protein: CASSRDRGRDTQYF.

J is TRBJ1-2 and V is TRBV18; TRBD1 might be the D (5 bases). The CDR3 is 16 residues long. V lost 6 bases and J lost 1, with 18 bases in between. Germline CDR1 KGHSH, CDR2 LQKENI. CDR3 DNA sequence: TGTGCCAGCTCGCCTCCCGGTAAAGGGGATAACTATGGCTACACCTTC. Protein product: CASSPPGKGDNYGYTF.

This clone turned up a few times. Different DNA sequences within this sample yield the same CDR3. The gene calls are TRBV18 and TRBJ2-1; 10 bases are a match to TRBD1. Germline CDR1 and CDR2: KGHSH and LQKENI. V dropped 6 bases and J dropped 2; count of bases not matched to a gene: 4. The length of the CDR3 is 15 residues. This CDR3 reads CASSPGQGAYNEQFF. As DNA, the CDR3 is TGTGCCAGCTCTCCTGGACAGGGGGCCTACAATGAGCAGTTCTTC.

This chain connects TRBV28 to TRBJ2-2; tentatively, D is TRBD1 (5 bases). The germline CDR1 and CDR2 sequences are MDHEN and SYDVKM. This CDR3 is 16 amino acids long. V was clipped by 1 base and J by 2 bases, with 11 bases between them. For the CDR3, the DNA is TGTGCCAGCAGTTTATTCGACAGCCTTAACACCGGGGAGCTGTTTTTT. This codes for CASSLFDSLNTGELFF.

The chain joins TRBV10-3 to TRBJ1-2; 11 nucleotides line up with TRBD1. The germline V gene encodes CDR1 ENHRY and CDR2 SYGVKD. The CDR3 covers 19 residues. V shed 10 bases, J shed 0 bases, and the junction held 19 bases outside the gene matches. The CDR3 bases are TGTGCCACACTCCCAGCAGCCGGGACAGGGGGACATCCTAACTATGGCTACACCTTC. It encodes CATLPAAGTGGHPNYGYTF.

The chain is built from TRBV10-2 and TRBJ2-7; D perhaps matches TRBD1 (6 bases). The CDR3 is 15 amino acids. Germline V gene data show CDR1 as WSHSY and CDR2 as SAAADI. Trimming pared 6 bases from V and 7 bases from J, leaving 22 bases between. The CDR3 protein is CASSHEPYLQGEQYF. The CDR3 nucleotides read TGCGCCAGCAGCCACGAACCTTACTTGCAGGGGGAGCAGTACTTC.

V is TRBV7-9 and J is TRBJ2-7; 8 bases align to TRBD2. This CDR3 is built from 14 residues. Germline V gene lookup returns CDR1 SEHNR and CDR2 FQNEAQ (reference sequence). V shed 4 bases, J shed 2 bases, and the junction held 4 bases outside the gene matches. In DNA, the CDR3 is TGTGCCAGCAGCTCGGGGGGGTACCCCTACGAGCAGTACTTC. Translating gives CASSSGGYPYEQYF.

This clone was observed a few times. V usage is TRBV5-1 and J usage is TRBJ2-7; D uncertain. The CDR3 length is 13 residues. The V end lost 0 bases, the J end lost 4 bases, and 8 bases lay between the germline ends. The V gene's germline CDR1 is SGHRS and CDR2 YFSETQ. The CDR3 region has the DNA TGCGCCAGCAGCTTGGCCACGGAGTACGAGCAGTACTTC. This sequence encodes CASSLATEYEQYF.

The chain is built from TRBV9 and TRBJ1-1; 11 bases align to TRBD1. J was trimmed by 4 bases and V by 2 bases; bases with no gene match: 10. The CDR3 is 17 amino acids. Germline V gives CDR1 SGDLS, CDR2 YYNGEE. The CDR3 DNA follows: TGTGCCAGCAGCGTGGGGTCGGGGACAGGGGGACTCACTGAAGCTTTCTTT. It encodes CASSVGSGTGGLTEAFF.

Only one count was recorded for this clone. This rearrangement joins TRBV28 to TRBJ2-2, with 8 bases matching TRBD2. Per the germline V gene, CDR1 is MDHEN and CDR2 is SYDVKM. The CDR3 consists of 17 residues. V lost 3 bases, J lost 0 bases, and 6 bases stayed unmatched. CDR3 DNA: TGTGCCAGCAGTTTCTTAGCGGGAACACCGAACACCGGGGAGCTGTTTTTT. Amino acid sequence: CASSFLAGTPNTGELFF.

This clone was seen a handful of times. A junction boundary mismatches the germline segment, possibly from a read error. This rearrangement joins TRBV25-1 to TRBJ1-1; TRBD1 matches 9 bases. The V gene's germline CDR1 is MGHDK and CDR2 SYGVNS. The CDR3 consists of 14 residues. CDR3: CASYEDRGNSEAFF. As DNA, the CDR3 is TGTGCCAGCTACGAAGACAGGGGGAACTCTGAAGCTTTCTTT.

In its sample, this clone was seen once. The chain uses TRBV28 and TRBJ2-3, with unresolved D. With 4 bases removed from V and 0 bases from J, the gap between germline ends came to 8 bases. CDR1 and CDR2 (germline): MDHEN, SYDVKM. The CDR3 loop spans 14 amino acids. The CDR3 spells CASSSLESTDTQYF. DNA of the CDR3: TGTGCCAGCAGTTCGCTGGAGAGCACAGATACGCAGTATTTT.

The genes are TRBV12-3 or TRBV12-4 and TRBJ1-2; D is uncertain. V was clipped by 3 bases and J by 4 bases, with 9 bases between them. This CDR3 contains 13 residues. CDR3 sequence: CASSFDGSYGYTF. Written as DNA, the CDR3 is TGTGCCAGCAGTTTCGATGGGAGCTATGGCTACACCTTC.

The rearrangement links TRBV6-5 to TRBJ2-1; perhaps TRBD1 as D (7 bases). The germline gives CDR1 MNHEY, CDR2 SVGAGI. The CDR3 is made up of 15 amino acids. The V and J ends lost 2 bases and 7 bases respectively, with 15 bases between them. The CDR3 DNA follows: TGTGCCAGCAGTTACGGAGGGGGCCCGGGAAATGAGCAGTTCTTC. Translated, it gives CASSYGGGPGNEQFF.

The chain recombines TRBV9 with TRBJ1-1; TRBD1 might be the D (5 bases). The CDR3 extends over 13 amino acids. The V and J ends lost 1 base and 7 bases respectively, with 11 bases between them. Germline V gene lookup returns CDR1 SGDLS and CDR2 YYNGEE. CDR3 DNA: TGTGCCAGCAGCGTATTAGGGGCGGATGAAGCTTTCTTT. This codes for CASSVLGADEAFF.

This clone was recorded only once. The chain carries TRBV24-1 and TRBJ2-2; 8 positions match TRBD1. Trimming at V came to 10 bases and at J to 4 bases, leaving 4 bases not matched to a gene. This CDR3 has 13 amino acids. From germline, CDR1 is KGHDR and CDR2 SFDVKD. The CDR3 loop reads CATGQGGTGELFF. In nucleotides, the CDR3 is TGTGCCACTGGACAGGGAGGCACCGGGGAGCTGTTTTTT.

V is TRBV18 and J is TRBJ2-2; no reliable D call. The germline gives CDR1 KGHSH, CDR2 LQKENI. V was clipped by 2 bases and J by 9 bases, with 7 bases between them. This CDR3 comprises 12 residues. The CDR3 coding sequence is TGTGCCAGCTCACCAATGGCCCGGGAGCTGTTTTTT. Residues: CASSPMARELFF.

The chain links TRBV2 to TRBJ1-2, with D tentatively TRBD1 (6 bases). V was clipped by 1 base and J by 7 bases, with 10 bases between them. This CDR3 is built from 13 residues. CDR1 is SNHLY, CDR2 FYNNEI, per germline. The CDR3 DNA follows: TGTGCCAGCAGTGAAGGGCAGGGGCTTGGCTACACCTTC. Translated, it gives CASSEGQGLGYTF.

The rearrangement uses TRBV7-2 and TRBJ1-6, with 8 positions matching TRBD1. The CDR3 consists of 14 residues. CDR1 and CDR2 (germline): SGHTA, FQGNSA. With V trimmed by 4 bases and J by 11 bases, 7 bases remained unmatched. The CDR3 nucleotides are TGTGCCAGCAGCTCAGCACAGGGGGGTCCACCCCTCCACTTT. Translated, it gives CASSSAQGGPPLHF.

This chain links TRBV6-5 with TRBJ1-2; D gene uncertain. In germline, CDR1 is MNHEY, CDR2 SVGAGI. Between the trimmed V and J ends, which lost 0 bases and 8 bases, there was a span of 13 bases. The CDR3 loop spans 14 amino acids. The CDR3 loop is CASSYSSQRGGYTF. The CDR3 coding sequence is TGTGCCAGCAGTTACTCGTCCCAACGGGGAGGCTACACCTTC.

The rearrangement joins TRBV2 to TRBJ1-1; D possibly corresponds to TRBD1 (6 bases). Per germline, CDR1 SNHLY and CDR2 FYNNEI. The CDR3 extends over 13 amino acids. V lost 6 bases, J lost 4 bases, and 12 bases lay in between. Here the CDR3 reads CASRNRESTEAFF. For the CDR3, the DNA is TGTGCCAGCAGGAACAGGGAGAGCACTGAAGCTTTCTTT. The entire variable domain, with the rest obtained from reference TRBV2 and TRBJ1-1, is as follows: EPEVTQTPSHQVTQMGQEVILRCVPISNHLYFYWYRQILGQKVEFLVSFYNNEISEKSEIFDDQFSVERPDGSNFTLKIRSTKLEDSAMYFCASRNRESTEAFFGQGTRLTVV.

This clone was seen just once. This sequence joins TRBV5-1 and TRBJ1-2, with TRBD1 identical over 7 bases. The trim removed 4 bases at V and 6 bases at J, leaving 9 bases unmatched. CDR3 size: 14 residues. Germline CDR1 reads SGHRS; CDR2 reads YFSETQ. DNA for the CDR3: TGCGCCAGCAGCCTCTTGCAGGGGGGCGATGGCTACACCTTC. Protein: CASSLLQGGDGYTF.